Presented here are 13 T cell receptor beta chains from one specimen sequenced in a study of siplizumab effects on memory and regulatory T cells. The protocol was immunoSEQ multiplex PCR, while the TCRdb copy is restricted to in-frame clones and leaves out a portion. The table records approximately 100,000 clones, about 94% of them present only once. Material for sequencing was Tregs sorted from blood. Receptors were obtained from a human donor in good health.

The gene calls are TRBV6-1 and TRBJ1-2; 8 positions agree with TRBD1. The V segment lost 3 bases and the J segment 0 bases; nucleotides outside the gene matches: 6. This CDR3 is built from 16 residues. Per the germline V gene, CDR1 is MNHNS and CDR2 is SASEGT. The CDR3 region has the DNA TGTGCCAGCAGTGATACCCGGGACAGGCCTAACTATGGCTACACCTTC. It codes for CASSDTRDRPNYGYTF.

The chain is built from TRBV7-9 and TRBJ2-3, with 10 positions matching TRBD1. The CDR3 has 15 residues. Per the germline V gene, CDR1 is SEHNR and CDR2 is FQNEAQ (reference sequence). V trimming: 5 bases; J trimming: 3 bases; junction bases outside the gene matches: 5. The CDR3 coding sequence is TGTGCCAGCAGCGAGGACAGGGGGAAGACAGATACGCAGTATTTT. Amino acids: CASSEDRGKTDTQYF.

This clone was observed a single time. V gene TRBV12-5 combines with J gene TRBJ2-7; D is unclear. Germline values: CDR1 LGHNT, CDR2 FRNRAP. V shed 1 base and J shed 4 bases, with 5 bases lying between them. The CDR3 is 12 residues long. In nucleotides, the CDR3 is TGTGCTAGTGGTTTGGAGGAGTACGAGCAGTACTTC. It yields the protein CASGLEEYEQYF. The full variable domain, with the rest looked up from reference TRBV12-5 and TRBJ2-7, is DARVTQTPRHKVTEMGQEVTMRCQPILGHNTVFWYRQTMMQGLELLAYFRNRAPLDDSGMPKDRFSAEMPDATLATLKIQPSEPRDSAVYFCASGLEEYEQYFGPGTRLTVT.

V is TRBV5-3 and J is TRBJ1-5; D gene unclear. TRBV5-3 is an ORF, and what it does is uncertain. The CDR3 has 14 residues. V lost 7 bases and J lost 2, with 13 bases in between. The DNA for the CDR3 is TGTGCCAGAGAGGCCGGCCGGGGCAATCAGCCCCAGCATTTT. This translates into CAREAGRGNQPQHF.

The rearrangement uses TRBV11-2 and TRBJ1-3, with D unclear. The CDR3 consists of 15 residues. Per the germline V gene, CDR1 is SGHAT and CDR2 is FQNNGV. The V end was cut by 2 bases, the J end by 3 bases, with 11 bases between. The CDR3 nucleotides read TGTGCCAGCAGCTTATGGCAGGCGGATGGAAACACCATATATTTT. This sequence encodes CASSLWQADGNTIYF.

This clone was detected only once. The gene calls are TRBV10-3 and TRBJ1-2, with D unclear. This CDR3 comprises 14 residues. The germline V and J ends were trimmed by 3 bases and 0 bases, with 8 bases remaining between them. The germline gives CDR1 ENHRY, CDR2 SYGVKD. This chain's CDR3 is CAISEASTNYGYTF. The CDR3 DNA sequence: TGTGCCATCAGTGAAGCCAGCACTAACTATGGCTACACCTTC.

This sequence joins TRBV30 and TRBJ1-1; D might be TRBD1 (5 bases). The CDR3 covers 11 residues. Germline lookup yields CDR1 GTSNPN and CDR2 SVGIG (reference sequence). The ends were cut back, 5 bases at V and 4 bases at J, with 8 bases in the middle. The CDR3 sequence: CAWGRATEAFF. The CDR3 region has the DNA TGTGCCTGGGGCAGGGCCACTGAAGCTTTCTTT.

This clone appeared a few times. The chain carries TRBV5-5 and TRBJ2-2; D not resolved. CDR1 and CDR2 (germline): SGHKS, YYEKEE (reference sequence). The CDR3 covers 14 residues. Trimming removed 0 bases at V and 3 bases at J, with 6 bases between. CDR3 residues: CASSLGHDTGELFF. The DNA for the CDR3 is TGTGCCAGCAGCTTGGGGCATGACACCGGGGAGCTGTTTTTT. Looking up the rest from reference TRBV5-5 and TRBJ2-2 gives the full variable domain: DAGVTQSPTHLIKTRGQQVTLRCSPISGHKSVSWYQQVLGQGPQFIFQYYEKEERGRGNFPDRFSARQFPNYSSELNVNALLLGDSALYLCASSLGHDTGELFFGEGSRLTVL.

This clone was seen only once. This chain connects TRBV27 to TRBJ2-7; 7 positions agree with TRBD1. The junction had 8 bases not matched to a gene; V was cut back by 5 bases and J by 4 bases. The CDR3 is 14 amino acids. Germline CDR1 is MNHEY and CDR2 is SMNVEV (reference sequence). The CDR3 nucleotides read TGTGCCAGCAGTCCCGCCAGGGGGATATACGAGCAGTACTTC. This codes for CASSPARGIYEQYF.

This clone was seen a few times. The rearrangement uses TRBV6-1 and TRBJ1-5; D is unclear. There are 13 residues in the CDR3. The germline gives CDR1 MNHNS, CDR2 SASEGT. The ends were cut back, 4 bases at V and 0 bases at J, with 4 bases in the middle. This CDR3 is CASSGYSNQPQHF. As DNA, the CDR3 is TGTGCCAGCAGTGGATATAGCAATCAGCCCCAGCATTTT.

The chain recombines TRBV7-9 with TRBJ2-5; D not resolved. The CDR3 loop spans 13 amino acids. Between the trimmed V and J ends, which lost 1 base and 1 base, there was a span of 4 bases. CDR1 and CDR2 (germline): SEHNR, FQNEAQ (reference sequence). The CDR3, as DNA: TGTGCCAGCAGCTTAGGGGTCCAAGAGACCCAGTACTTC. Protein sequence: CASSLGVQETQYF.

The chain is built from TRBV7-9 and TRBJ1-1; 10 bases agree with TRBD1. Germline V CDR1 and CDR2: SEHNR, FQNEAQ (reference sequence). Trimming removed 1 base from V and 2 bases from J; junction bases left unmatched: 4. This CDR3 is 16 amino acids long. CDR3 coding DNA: TGTGCCAGCAGCTTAGGGACAGGGGGTTACAACACTGAAGCTTTCTTT. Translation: CASSLGTGGYNTEAFF.

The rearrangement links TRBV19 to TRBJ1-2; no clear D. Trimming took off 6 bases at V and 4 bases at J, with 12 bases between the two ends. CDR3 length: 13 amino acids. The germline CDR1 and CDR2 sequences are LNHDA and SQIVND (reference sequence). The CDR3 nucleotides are TGTGCCAGTAGGATTGTGGGGTTCTATGGCTACACCTTC. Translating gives CASRIVGFYGYTF.